The 11 T cell receptor beta chains in this list originate from one sample, sequenced in a study of CD8 T cells in ankylosing spondylitis. Study results and limitations: A TCR beta motif of roughly 8 highly homologous variants seemed to mark ankylosing spondylitis blood.

MiXCR was run by TCRdb on the 5' RACE reads, yielding one entry per CDR3 protein. The sample has just under 550,000 distinct CDR3 sequences; about 12% are singletons. These receptors have no identified antigens. The sample was blood, either unsorted or a sorted T cell fraction (not recorded which). Source of these receptors: a male donor with ankylosing spondylitis.

The rearrangement joins TRBV5-1 to TRBJ2-7, with D unresolved. This CDR3 has 15 amino acids. The germline V and J ends were trimmed by 4 bases and 0 bases, with 14 bases remaining between them. Germline CDR1 and CDR2: SGHRS and YFSETQ. In nucleotides, the CDR3 is TGCGCCAGCAGCCCAGATCCCCGAAGCTCCTACGAGCAGTACTTC. Amino acids: CASSPDPRSSYEQYF.

This clonotype has a handful of counts. The rearrangement links TRBV20-1 to TRBJ2-7; D is perhaps TRBD2 (7 bases). Trimming shortened V by 6 bases and J by 2 bases, and 17 bases separated the two germline ends. The CDR3 contains 14 residues. Germline V gene lookup returns CDR1 DFQATT and CDR2 SNEGSKA (reference sequence). This CDR3 is CSAGGLAAAYEQYF. The CDR3, as DNA: TGCAGTGCCGGGGGGCTAGCGGCCGCCTACGAGCAGTACTTC.

This clonotype was seen at least ten times. The chain is built from TRBV7-9 and TRBJ2-3, with 7 bases fitting TRBD2. Germline assignment: CDR1 SEHNR and CDR2 FQNEAQ (reference sequence). The ends lost 1 base at V and 0 bases at J; junction bases unmatched: 7. CDR3 length: 17 residues. Here the CDR3 reads CASSLDYRSGSTDTQYF. For the CDR3, the DNA is TGTGCCAGCAGCTTAGATTATCGTAGCGGGAGCACAGATACGCAGTATTTT.

This clonotype has more than one count but fewer than ten. This sequence joins TRBV5-1 and TRBJ2-3; D remains unclear. The CDR3 totals 14 residues. Germline CDR1 reads SGHRS; CDR2 reads YFSETQ. Trimming stripped 4 bases from V and 1 base from J, with 10 bases between. The DNA of the CDR3 is TGCGCCAGCAGCCCCGACACGGGCACAGATACGCAGTATTTT. This sequence encodes CASSPDTGTDTQYF.

This clonotype has at least ten counts. V gene TRBV7-9 combines with J gene TRBJ2-5; D unclear. The CDR3 covers 13 residues. V lost 7 bases and J 4 bases, leaving 13 bases between the germline ends. The germline CDR1 and CDR2 sequences are SEHNR and FQNEAQ (reference sequence). The CDR3 DNA is TGTGCCAGCACCTTCAAAGAGAGAGAGACCCAGTACTTC. This sequence encodes CASTFKERETQYF.

V and J are TRBV6-1 and TRBJ2-2; TRBD2 agrees at 16 bases. The CDR3 length is 18 residues. Trimming removed 7 bases from V and 7 bases from J; junction bases left unmatched: 12. Germline V gene sequence: CDR1 MNHNS, CDR2 SASEGT. CDR3 sequence: CASKDPAGTSGGGGELFF. The CDR3 DNA is TGTGCCAGCAAAGACCCCGCCGGGACTAGCGGGGGGGGCGGGGAGCTGTTTTTT.

V usage is TRBV4-2 and J usage is TRBJ2-2, with D unclear. The CDR3 length is 14 residues. With 5 bases removed from V and 3 bases from J, the gap between germline ends came to 10 bases. Per the germline V gene, CDR1 is LGHNA and CDR2 is YNFKEQ. In nucleotides, the CDR3 is TGTGCCAGCAGCGCCCGTAGAGACACCGGGGAGCTGTTTTTT. This codes for CASSARRDTGELFF.

As to this clonotype: The DNA is left out, because the CDR3 cannot be placed on it with certainty; the CDR3 is given as TCRdb lists it. The gene calls are TRBV12-3 or TRBV12-4 and TRBJ1-5; the table names TRBD1, a call not compared with the DNA. The length of the CDR3 is 14 amino acids, counting both ends. The CDR3 reads CASSFGPGPQPQHF.

This clonotype was detected many times. The chain combines TRBV6-1 with TRBJ2-1; 15 bases agree with TRBD2. V gave up 6 bases and J gave up 4 bases; unmatched junction bases: 4. This CDR3 region has 16 residues. Germline CDR1 MNHNS, CDR2 SASEGT. CDR3 sequence reads: CASRGLAGGNYNEQFF. The CDR3 bases are TGTGCCAGCAGGGGACTAGCGGGAGGAAATTACAATGAGCAGTTCTTC.

CDR3 in amino acids: CASSARSGWGNIQYF. The CDR3 DNA is TGTGCCAGCAGTGCACGATCAGGATGGGGGAACATTCAGTACTTC. This chain connects TRBV6-1 to TRBJ2-4, with D perhaps TRBD1 or TRBD2 (5 bases each). The CDR3 covers 15 residues. Germline CDR1 and CDR2: MNHNS and SASEGT. V lost 4 bases, J lost 7 bases, and 17 bases lay in between.

This clonotype was seen a handful of times. The chain is built from TRBV5-6 and TRBJ1-2; 8 bases are shared with TRBD1. The V segment lost 4 bases and the J segment 3 bases; nucleotides outside the gene matches: 5. The germline gives CDR1 SGHDT, CDR2 YYEEEE. The CDR3 is 14 residues long. CDR3 protein: CASSKMDRDYGYTF. CDR3 DNA: TGTGCCAGCAGCAAGATGGACAGGGACTATGGCTACACCTTC.